This T cell receptor beta chain was recorded in a study of post-analysis software for immune sequencing data. Study-level results: Analysis by F measure revealed that same-batch samples clustered strongly together. Patients with multiple sclerosis recorded significantly lower normalized Chao1 diversity than controls, the study found. Comparison of patients with controls showed 4 to 6 TRBV segments more frequent in patients, TRBV5-6, TRBV5-1 and TRBV20-1 among them.

Points on this clonotype: The antigen is not known.

Prepared TCR beta cDNA libraries contained unique molecular identifiers. A single record per CDR3 protein comes from TCRdb applying MiXCR to the PCR reads. Here the sample spans approximately 770,000 distinct CDR3 sequences, approximately 44% being singletons. Germline V gene sequence: CDR1 SQVTM, CDR2 ANQGSEA. The CDR3 loop spans 15 amino acids. Unmatched junction bases numbered 5, after V lost 2 bases and J lost 2 bases. Sequencing used blood. The rearrangement links TRBV29-1 to TRBJ2-4; TRBD2 aligns across 8 bases. The receptor's source is a girl under 18 with multiple sclerosis. This CDR3 reads CSVESSGSPKNIQYF. The CDR3 DNA follows: TGCAGCGTTGAATCCAGCGGGAGCCCCAAAAACATTCAGTACTTC.